Each of the 21 T cell receptor beta chains below was sequenced from the same sample in a study of T cell responses to AZD1222 COVID-19 vaccine. Repertoires were generated with immunoSEQ multiplex PCR, while TCRdb's copy carries only in-frame clones and drops some. The sample carries 150,000 to 160,000 clones, about 88% recorded once. The sequences come from peripheral blood, collected on day 0 of AZD1222 vaccination. The receptors here all came from an adult in good health.

The chain couples TRBV7-2 to TRBJ1-2; D not certain. The V gene's germline CDR1 is SGHTA and CDR2 FQGNSA. This CDR3 contains 12 residues. V was clipped by 2 bases and J by 8 bases, with 9 bases between them. The CDR3 nucleotides are TGTGCCAGCAGCTTACAGAGGAGCGGCTACACCTTC. It translates to CASSLQRSGYTF.

The chain links TRBV6-4 to TRBJ2-2; 8 positions agree with TRBD2. Per germline, CDR1 MRHNA and CDR2 SNTAGT. This CDR3 contains 15 residues. V dropped 4 bases and J dropped 1; count of bases not matched to a gene: 2. The CDR3 region is CASSVAGGNTGELFF. The DNA of the CDR3 is TGTGCCAGCAGTGTGGCGGGAGGGAACACCGGGGAGCTGTTTTTT.

The rearrangement uses TRBV12-3 or TRBV12-4 and TRBJ1-2; D possibly corresponds to TRBD1 (5 bases). Trimming left V 0 bases short and J 6 bases short, with 8 bases between. CDR3 size: 13 residues. Here the CDR3 reads CASSLARGHGYTF. The CDR3 region has the DNA TGTGCCAGCAGTTTAGCACGGGGACATGGCTACACCTTC.

This chain uses TRBV11-2 with TRBJ1-1; no definite D call. The ends were cut back, 11 bases at V and 4 bases at J, with 14 bases in the middle. CDR1 is SGHAT and CDR2 is FQNNGV in the germline V gene. The CDR3 covers 12 residues. CDR3 amino acids: CASRKEGTEAFF. The CDR3 bases are TGTGCCTCAAGGAAGGAGGGCACTGAAGCTTTCTTT.

The rearrangement links TRBV5-5 to TRBJ1-1, with D hard to call. The V gene's germline CDR1 is SGHKS and CDR2 YYEKEE (reference sequence). The CDR3 contains 15 residues. Trimming took off 2 bases at V and 5 bases at J, with 16 bases between the two ends. CDR3 DNA sequence: TGTGCCAGCAGCTTTCGCCGGGGAGGAGAAACTGAAGCTTTCTTT. It translates to CASSFRRGGETEAFF.

The CDR3 DNA reads as TGTGCCAGCAGCCACAGGGGAGTGACTGAAGCTTTCTTT. Translation gives CASSHRGVTEAFF. This chain uses TRBV14 with TRBJ1-1; TRBD1 is a possible D gene (6 bases). The CDR3 has 13 amino acids. Looked up from germline, CDR1 is SGHDN and CDR2 is FVKESK. V was pared by 3 bases and J by 5 bases, with 10 bases between.

The chain couples TRBV28 to TRBJ1-1, with D possibly being TRBD1 (6 bases). The CDR3 consists of 17 residues. Germline CDR1 and CDR2: MDHEN and SYDVKM. Trimming pared 2 bases from V and 5 bases from J, leaving 21 bases between. The CDR3, as DNA: TGTGCCAGCAGTTTAGTGACAGGCCGTTCCTCGGGGACTGAAGCTTTCTTT. This encodes CASSLVTGRSSGTEAFF.

This clone was recorded only once. The rearrangement uses TRBV28 and TRBJ1-1, with unresolved D. The CDR3 has 14 residues. Germline V CDR1 and CDR2: MDHEN, SYDVKM. V was trimmed by 3 bases and J by 0 bases, leaving 8 bases between them. The CDR3 protein is CASSLEPMNTEAFF. In nucleotides, the CDR3 is TGTGCCAGCAGTTTGGAGCCGATGAACACTGAAGCTTTCTTT. Based on the CDR3 plus reference TRBV28 and TRBJ1-1, the full variable domain is DVKVTQSSRYLVKRTGEKVFLECVQDMDHENMFWYRQDPGLGLRLIYFSYDVKMKEKGDIPEGYSVSREKKERFSLILESASTNQTSMYLCASSLEPMNTEAFFGQGTRLTVV.

This chain links TRBV5-1 with TRBJ1-1; perhaps TRBD1 as D (5 bases). CDR3 size: 15 residues. Germline V gives CDR1 SGHRS, CDR2 YFSETQ. The V gene lost 4 bases and the J gene lost 1 base, with 14 bases spanning the gap. The chain's CDR3 is CASSLGVPPNTEAFF. Written as DNA, the CDR3 is TGCGCCAGCAGCCTGGGGGTCCCCCCGAACACTGAAGCTTTCTTT.

The chain has TRBV3-1 (or the pseudogene TRBV3-2) and TRBJ2-1; unclear D gene. Between the trimmed V and J ends, which lost 0 bases and 5 bases, there was a span of 5 bases. This CDR3 has 13 residues. From germline, CDR1 is LGHDT and CDR2 YNNKEL (reference sequence). CDR3 DNA: TGTGCCAGCAGCCAAGATTTGAACAATGAGCAGTTCTTC. The encoded protein is CASSQDLNNEQFF.

This clone was detected once. In DNA, the CDR3 is TGTGCCAGCACCCCCCATTTAGGGAACAGCCTTAGCTCTGGGGCCAACGTCCTGACTTTC. Amino acids: CASTPHLGNSLSSGANVLTF. The chain is built from TRBV28 and TRBJ2-6; D remains unclear. CDR1 is MDHEN and CDR2 is SYDVKM in the germline V gene. The CDR3 runs 20 residues. Trimming removed 7 bases at V and 0 bases at J, with 25 bases between.

The chain carries TRBV6-1 and TRBJ1-3; 10 nucleotides agree with TRBD1. Germline CDR1 is MNHNS and CDR2 is SASEGT. The J segment lost 7 bases and the V segment lost 2 bases, leaving 8 bases of the junction unmatched. This CDR3 spans 16 amino acids. The CDR3 DNA sequence: TGTGCCAGCAGTGAATTCTCCGGGACAGGGGCGAACACCATATATTTT. Residues: CASSEFSGTGANTIYF.

In this sample, this clone turned up a few times. The chain joins TRBV18 to TRBJ1-1; unclear D gene. From germline, CDR1 is KGHSH and CDR2 LQKENI. V was trimmed by 1 base and J by 5 bases, leaving 5 bases between them. The CDR3 is 12 amino acids. CDR3 sequence reads: CASSPQLTEAFF. The CDR3 DNA is TGTGCCAGCTCACCACAACTTACTGAAGCTTTCTTT.

The chain uses TRBV7-9 and TRBJ2-1, with a weak D call TRBD2 (6 bases). Trimming removed 2 bases at V and 1 base at J, with 12 bases between. Germline-derived CDR1 and CDR2 are SEHNR and FQNEAQ (reference sequence). CDR3 size: 16 residues. In nucleotides, the CDR3 is TGTGCCAGCAGCTTACCGGGAGAGGGGTCCTACAATGAGCAGTTCTTC. Amino acid sequence: CASSLPGEGSYNEQFF.

In its sample, this clone was seen once. V usage is TRBV5-5 and J usage is TRBJ1-5; no definite D call. The V gene's germline CDR1 is SGHKS and CDR2 YYEKEE (reference sequence). V was cut by 0 bases and J by 9 bases, with 10 bases left in between. CDR3 size: 13 residues. CDR3 loop: CASSLERQGPQHF. The CDR3 DNA sequence: TGTGCCAGCAGCTTGGAAAGGCAAGGGCCCCAGCATTTT.

The J gene is TRBJ1-5, the V gene TRBV2; no firm D call. This CDR3 comprises 14 residues. Germline-derived CDR1 and CDR2 are SNHLY and FYNNEI. Trimming shortened V by 1 base and J by 7 bases, and 11 bases separated the two germline ends. CDR3: CASSEERIDQPQHF. The CDR3 nucleotides are TGTGCCAGCAGTGAAGAGAGGATCGACCAGCCCCAGCATTTT.

The J gene is TRBJ1-1, the V gene TRBV5-8; maybe TRBD1 (5 bases). V lost 4 bases to trimming and J lost 8 bases, with 18 bases between them. Germline V lookup: CDR1 SGHTS, CDR2 YDEGEE. The CDR3 length is 14 residues. CDR3 in DNA: TGTGCCAGCAGCCCGAGGGGCCTAAGTGGAGAAGCTTTCTTT. Translated: CASSPRGLSGEAFF.

This clone was observed once. This sequence joins TRBV2 and TRBJ2-1, with 8 positions matching TRBD1. J lost 5 bases, V lost 10 bases, and 10 bases had no gene match. The CDR3 length is 14 residues. The germline gives CDR1 SNHLY, CDR2 FYNNEI. CDR3 sequence (DNA): TGTGCCACCCTCCGGGACAGGACTCACAATGAGCAGTTCTTC. Its translation: CATLRDRTHNEQFF.

The chain employs TRBV11-2 and TRBJ1-1, with TRBD1 identical over 8 bases. CDR3 length: 15 amino acids. Germline V lookup: CDR1 SGHAT, CDR2 FQNNGV. Losses at the gene ends were 4 bases for V and 2 bases for J; bases not matched to a gene: 6. The CDR3 is CASSSSGQGNTEAFF. The CDR3 nucleotides are TGTGCCAGCAGCTCGTCCGGACAGGGAAACACTGAAGCTTTCTTT.

This sequence joins TRBV4-2 and TRBJ1-4; 8 bases are shared with TRBD1. Losses at the gene ends were 10 bases for V and 8 bases for J; bases not matched to a gene: 6. There are 12 residues in the CDR3. Germline loops: CDR1 LGHNA, CDR2 YNFKEQ. The CDR3 DNA follows: TGTGCCACCATGGACAGGGACGAAAAACTGTTTTTT. Amino acids: CATMDRDEKLFF.

The chain combines TRBV24-1 with TRBJ2-1, with D perhaps matching TRBD2 (5 bases). Trimming stripped 3 bases from V and 0 bases from J, with 17 bases between. Per germline, CDR1 KGHDR and CDR2 SFDVKD. This CDR3 is built from 18 residues. CDR3 nucleotide sequence: TGTGCCACCAGTGATCCCCGGCCGAGCGGACGCTCCTACAATGAGCAGTTCTTC. It is translated as CATSDPRPSGRSYNEQFF.